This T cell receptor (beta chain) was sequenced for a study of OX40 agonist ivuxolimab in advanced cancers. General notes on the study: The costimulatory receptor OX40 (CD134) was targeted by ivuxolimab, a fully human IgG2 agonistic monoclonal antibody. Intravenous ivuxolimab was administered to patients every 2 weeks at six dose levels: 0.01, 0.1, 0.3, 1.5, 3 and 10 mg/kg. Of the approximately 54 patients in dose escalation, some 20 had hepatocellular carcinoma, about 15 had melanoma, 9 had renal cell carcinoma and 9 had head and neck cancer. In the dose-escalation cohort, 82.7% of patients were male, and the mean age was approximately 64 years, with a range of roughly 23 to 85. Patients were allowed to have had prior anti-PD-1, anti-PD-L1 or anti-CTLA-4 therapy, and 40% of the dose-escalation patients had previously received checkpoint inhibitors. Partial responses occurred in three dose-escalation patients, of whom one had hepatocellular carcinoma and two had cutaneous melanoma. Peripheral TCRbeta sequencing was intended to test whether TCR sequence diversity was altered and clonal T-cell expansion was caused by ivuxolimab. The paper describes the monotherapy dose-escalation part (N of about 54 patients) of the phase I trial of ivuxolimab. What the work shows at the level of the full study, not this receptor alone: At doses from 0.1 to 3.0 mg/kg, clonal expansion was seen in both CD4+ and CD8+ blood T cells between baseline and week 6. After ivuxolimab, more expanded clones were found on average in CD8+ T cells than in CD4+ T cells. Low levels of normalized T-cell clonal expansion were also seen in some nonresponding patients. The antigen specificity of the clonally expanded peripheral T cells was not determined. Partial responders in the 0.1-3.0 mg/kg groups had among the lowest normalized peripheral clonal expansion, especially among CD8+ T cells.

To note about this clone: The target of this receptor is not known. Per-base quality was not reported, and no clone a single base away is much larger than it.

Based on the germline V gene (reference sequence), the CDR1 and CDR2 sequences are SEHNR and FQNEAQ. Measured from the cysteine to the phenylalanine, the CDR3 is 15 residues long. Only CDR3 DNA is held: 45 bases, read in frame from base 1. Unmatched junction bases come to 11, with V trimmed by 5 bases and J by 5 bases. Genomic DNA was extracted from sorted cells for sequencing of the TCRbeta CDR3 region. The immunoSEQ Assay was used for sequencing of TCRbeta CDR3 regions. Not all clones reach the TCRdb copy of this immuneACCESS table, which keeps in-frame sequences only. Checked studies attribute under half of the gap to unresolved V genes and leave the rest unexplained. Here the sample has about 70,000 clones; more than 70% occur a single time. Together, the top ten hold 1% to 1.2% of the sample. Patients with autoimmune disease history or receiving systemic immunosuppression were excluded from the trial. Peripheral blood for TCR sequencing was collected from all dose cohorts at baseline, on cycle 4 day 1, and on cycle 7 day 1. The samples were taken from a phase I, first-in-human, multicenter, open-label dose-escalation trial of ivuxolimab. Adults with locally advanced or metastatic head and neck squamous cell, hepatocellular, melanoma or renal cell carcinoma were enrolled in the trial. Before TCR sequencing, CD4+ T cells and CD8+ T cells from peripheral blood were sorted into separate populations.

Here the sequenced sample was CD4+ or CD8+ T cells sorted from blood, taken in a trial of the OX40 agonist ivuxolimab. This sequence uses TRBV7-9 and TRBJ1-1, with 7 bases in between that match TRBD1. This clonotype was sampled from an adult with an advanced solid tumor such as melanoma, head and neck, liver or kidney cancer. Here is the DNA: TGTGCCAGCAGCCCCAGGGAGGGGGCCCGAACTGAAGCTTTCTTT. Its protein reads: CASSPREGARTEAFF.